This passage covers 24 T cell receptor beta chains from one sample sequenced in a study of OX40 agonist ivuxolimab in advanced cancers. Using immunoSEQ multiplex PCR, the repertoire was profiled, and TCRdb retains in-frame clones only, with some absent. Here the sample spans some 130,000 clones, approximately 90% being singletons. Sequencing used CD4+ or CD8+ T cells sorted from blood, obtained in a trial of the OX40 agonist ivuxolimab. These receptors originate from an adult with an advanced solid tumor such as melanoma, head and neck, liver or kidney cancer.

The chain joins TRBV7-3 to TRBJ1-1, with D perhaps matching TRBD1 (5 bases). In germline, CDR1 is SGHTA, CDR2 FQGTGA. Deletions cut 5 bases from V and 7 bases from J, with 14 bases between. The CDR3 extends over 13 amino acids. In DNA form, the CDR3 reads TGTGCCAGCAGCCCGAGCAGGGTTGGTGAAGCTTTCTTT. This translates into CASSPSRVGEAFF.

The rearrangement links TRBV6-6 to TRBJ1-5, with D unresolved. In germline, CDR1 is MNHNY, CDR2 SVGAGI (reference sequence). This CDR3 is 15 amino acids long. Trimming stripped 7 bases from V and 0 bases from J, with 13 bases between. The CDR3 coding sequence is TGTGCCAGCACCTTAGACGGTCTTAGCAATCAGCCCCAGCATTTT. It translates to CASTLDGLSNQPQHF.

The CDR3 region is CASSGGYGQGIHEQYF. DNA of the CDR3: TGTGCCAGCAGCGGGGGCTACGGACAGGGGATACACGAGCAGTACTTC. V and J are TRBV7-6 and TRBJ2-7; 9 positions agree with TRBD1. This CDR3 is 16 amino acids long. The V gene's germline CDR1 is SGHVS and CDR2 FNYEAQ. Losses at the gene ends were 5 bases for V and 5 bases for J; bases not matched to a gene: 13.

The V gene is TRBV20-1, the J gene TRBJ2-3; unclear D gene. The germline V and J ends were trimmed by 2 bases and 5 bases, with 5 bases remaining between them. This CDR3 comprises 11 residues. The germline CDR1 and CDR2 sequences are DFQATT and SNEGSKA (reference sequence). The CDR3: CSARMGDTQYF. The CDR3 bases are TGCAGTGCTAGAATGGGAGATACGCAGTATTTT.

The J gene is TRBJ2-3, the V gene TRBV5-6, with D maybe TRBD1 (6 bases). With 0 bases removed from V and 0 bases from J, the gap between germline ends came to 14 bases. Germline CDR1 SGHDT, CDR2 YYEEEE. The CDR3 is 17 amino acids. CDR3 protein: CASSLALTGASTDTQYF. The CDR3 bases are TGTGCCAGCAGCTTGGCTCTGACAGGTGCTAGCACAGATACGCAGTATTTT.

The chain joins TRBV6-5 to TRBJ1-2, with TRBD1 matching over 7 bases. CDR3 length equals 14 residues. The V gene's germline CDR1 is MNHEY and CDR2 SVGAGI. V shed 7 bases, J shed 4 bases, and the junction held 9 bases outside the gene matches. The CDR3 bases are TGTGCCAGCACCAGAGACAGGGAGGCCTATGGCTACACCTTC. Its translation: CASTRDREAYGYTF.

The V and J genes are TRBV29-1 and TRBJ2-5, with TRBD2 identical over 9 bases. The DNA matches TRBJ2-7 better at its end, which makes the J call doubtful. Germline-derived CDR1 and CDR2 are SQVTM and ANQGSEA. The CDR3 extends over 14 amino acids. In DNA, the CDR3 is TGCAGCGTTGATTCAGCGGGAGGTCGACACGAGCAGTACTTC. Translation gives CSVDSAGGRHEQYF.

The chain combines TRBV7-9 with TRBJ2-7; 7 nucleotides line up with TRBD1. After removal of 7 bases from V and 0 bases from J, the junction contained 3 bases not matched to a gene. The CDR3 has 13 residues. The germline gives CDR1 SEHNR, CDR2 FQNEAQ (reference sequence). CDR3 sequence reads: CASTDRASYEQYF. The CDR3, as DNA: TGTGCCAGCACCGACAGGGCCTCCTACGAGCAGTACTTC.

The chain has TRBV19 and TRBJ2-5, with D perhaps TRBD1 (6 bases). Germline-derived CDR1 and CDR2 are LNHDA and SQIVND (reference sequence). This CDR3 spans 15 amino acids. The V gene lost 6 bases and the J gene lost 0 bases, with 14 bases spanning the gap. The chain's CDR3 is CASSPLRDNQETQYF. In DNA form, the CDR3 reads TGTGCCAGTAGCCCCCTTCGGGACAACCAAGAGACCCAGTACTTC.

The CDR3 DNA is TGTGCCAGCTACTCCACCGGGACGGCAGATCAGCCCCAGCATTTT. Its protein is CASYSTGTADQPQHF. The rearrangement uses TRBV28 and TRBJ1-5, with a weak D call TRBD1 (5 bases). This CDR3 region has 15 residues. Looked up from germline, CDR1 is MDHEN and CDR2 is SYDVKM. Trimming took 8 bases from V and 5 from J, leaving 19 bases between them. Using reference TRBV28 and TRBJ1-5 for the parts outside the CDR3, the full variable domain is DVKVTQSSRYLVKRTGEKVFLECVQDMDHENMFWYRQDPGLGLRLIYFSYDVKMKEKGDIPEGYSVSREKKERFSLILESASTNQTSMYLCASYSTGTADQPQHFGDGTRLSIL.

V and J are TRBV11-2 and TRBJ2-2, with D possibly TRBD2 on 6 matching bases. The length of the CDR3 is 16 residues. Germline V gives CDR1 SGHAT, CDR2 FQNNGV. Trimming pared 5 bases from V and 4 bases from J, leaving 17 bases between. The DNA of the CDR3 is TGTGCCAGCAGCCCCCTCGGGGGAGGCGCCACCGGGGAGCTGTTTTTT. Protein sequence: CASSPLGGGATGELFF.

The chain links TRBV18 to TRBJ2-1; no clear D. Between the trimmed V and J ends, which lost 3 bases and 2 bases, there was a span of 11 bases. In germline, CDR1 is KGHSH, CDR2 LQKENI. The CDR3 loop spans 15 amino acids. The CDR3 DNA reads as TGTGCCAGCTCACCGGGCGATGACCCCTACAATGAGCAGTTCTTC. It translates to CASSPGDDPYNEQFF.

The chain recombines TRBV7-3 with TRBJ1-2, with D perhaps matching TRBD1 (5 bases). Looked up from germline, CDR1 is SGHTA and CDR2 is FQGTGA. With 2 bases removed from V and 1 base from J, the gap between germline ends came to 14 bases. The CDR3 sequence is 16 residues long. The CDR3 DNA reads TGTGCCAGCAGCTTAGTCCCAGGGAATAGTAACTATGGCTACACCTTC. This encodes CASSLVPGNSNYGYTF.

The rearrangement joins TRBV4-3 to TRBJ2-7; TRBD2 might be the D (6 bases). This CDR3 has 16 amino acids. The germline V gene encodes CDR1 LGHNA and CDR2 YSLEER. V lost 1 base to trimming and J lost 4 bases, with 17 bases between them. The CDR3 loop is CASSQGGAGQYYEQYF. The CDR3 coding sequence is TGCGCCAGCAGCCAAGGGGGTGCGGGGCAATATTACGAGCAGTACTTC.

The J gene is TRBJ1-4, the V gene TRBV5-1; maybe TRBD1 (6 bases). The length of the CDR3 is 15 residues. The germline gives CDR1 SGHRS, CDR2 YFSETQ. Trimming cost V 1 base and J 8 bases, with 15 bases left between them. CDR3 sequence reads: CASSLRGGFEEKLFF. Here the CDR3 DNA reads TGCGCCAGCAGCTTGAGAGGGGGGTTTGAGGAAAAACTGTTTTTT.

V usage is TRBV28 and J usage is TRBJ1-5; no firm D call. The length of the CDR3 is 13 residues. The V gene's germline CDR1 is MDHEN and CDR2 SYDVKM. V lost 8 bases, J lost 10 bases, and 18 bases lay in between. The CDR3 reads CASVGWRLGPQHF. Written as DNA, the CDR3 is TGTGCCAGCGTGGGGTGGAGGCTTGGACCCCAGCATTTT.

This chain links TRBV18 with TRBJ2-5, with D perhaps matching TRBD1 or TRBD2 (6 bases each). This CDR3 has 17 amino acids. The germline CDR1 and CDR2 sequences are KGHSH and LQKENI. The ends were cut back, 3 bases at V and 5 bases at J, with 22 bases in the middle. CDR3 residues: CASSPTTGGASGETQYF. Written as DNA, the CDR3 is TGTGCCAGCTCACCGACGACAGGAGGGGCATCGGGGGAGACCCAGTACTTC. Full variable domain (remainder filled in from reference TRBV18 and TRBJ2-5): NAGVMQNPRHLVRRRGQEARLRCSPMKGHSHVYWYRQLPEEGLKFMVYLQKENIIDESGMPKERFSAEFPKEGPSILRIQQVVRGDSAAYFCASSPTTGGASGETQYFGPGTRLLVL.

The rearrangement joins TRBV5-1 to TRBJ1-6, with a possible D match to TRBD1 (6 bases). V lost 0 bases and J 10 bases, leaving 11 bases between the germline ends. This CDR3 contains 14 residues. Germline CDR1 SGHRS, CDR2 YFSETQ. CDR3 sequence reads: CASSLVGARSPLHF. In DNA, the CDR3 is TGCGCCAGCAGCTTGGTGGGGGCTCGGTCACCCCTCCACTTT.

To note about this clone: The junction does not match germline at one end; this may be a read error. The same CDR3 is also encoded by other DNA sequences in this sample. The genes are TRBV10-3 and TRBJ1-2; TRBD1 matches at 9 bases. The CDR3 is made up of 13 amino acids. Germline V gives CDR1 ENHRY, CDR2 SYGVKD. CDR3 nucleotide sequence: TGTGCCATCAGGGCCACAGGGGGCTATGGCTACACTTTC. Its protein is CAIRATGGYGYTF.

The rearrangement uses TRBV6-1 and TRBJ1-5; TRBD1 might be the D (5 bases). The CDR3 consists of 14 residues. The germline V and J ends were trimmed by 8 bases and 1 base, with 12 bases remaining between them. CDR1 is MNHNS, CDR2 SASEGT, per germline. Here the CDR3 DNA reads TGTGCCAGCTGGGGAGGGGCCAGCAATCAGCCCCAGCATTTT. Protein: CASWGGASNQPQHF.

The chain joins TRBV10-1 to TRBJ2-7; the match to TRBD2 covers 12 bases. The CDR3 spans 15 residues. V was pared by 2 bases and J by 5 bases, with 4 bases of the junction left unmatched. The germline gives CDR1 WNHNN, CDR2 SYGVQD (reference sequence). For the CDR3, the DNA is TGCGCCAGCAGTGAGGGGACTAGCGGGTACCACGAGCAGTACTTC. Protein product: CASSEGTSGYHEQYF.

The chain combines TRBV9 with TRBJ1-1; D unclear. The CDR3 sequence is 14 residues long. Germline V gives CDR1 SGDLS, CDR2 YYNGEE. The V end lost 2 bases, the J end lost 1 base, and 9 bases lay between the germline ends. This CDR3 is CASSVLSRNTEAFF. The CDR3 DNA sequence: TGTGCCAGCAGCGTCCTCAGCAGGAACACTGAAGCTTTCTTT.

The chain employs TRBV6-4 and TRBJ2-1; no definite D call. The germline V and J ends were trimmed by 3 bases and 9 bases, with 12 bases remaining between them. Per the germline V gene, CDR1 is MRHNA and CDR2 is SNTAGT. This CDR3 is built from 13 residues. This CDR3 reads CASSEGSSFEQFF. DNA of the CDR3: TGTGCCAGCAGTGAAGGGTCCAGTTTTGAGCAGTTCTTC.

J is TRBJ2-1 and V is TRBV4-3, with 10 bases matching TRBD1. CDR3 length equals 17 residues. V dropped 0 bases and J dropped 3; count of bases not matched to a gene: 5. Germline assignment: CDR1 LGHNA and CDR2 YSLEER. The CDR3 nucleotides are TGCGCCAGCAGCCAAGATTGGGGGACAGGGGTCTACAATGAGCAGTTCTTC. This sequence encodes CASSQDWGTGVYNEQFF.